Listed below are T cell receptor beta chains from one sample, sequenced in a study of OX40 agonist ivuxolimab in advanced cancers. Assay: immunoSEQ multiplex PCR; the TCRdb copy retains only in-frame clones and omits some. The sample consists of about 79,000 clones, 70% to 85% of them appearing once. The sample here was CD4+ or CD8+ T cells sorted from blood, taken in a trial of the OX40 agonist ivuxolimab. Receptors were obtained from an adult with an advanced solid tumor such as melanoma, head and neck, liver or kidney cancer. Each CDR3 is given with its conserved first and last residue. The D gene is left open where the match is weak. Size is omitted from some rows. Given values are once, few, many or a class for expanded clones.

-	TRBV11-2	-	TRBJ1-2	CASSLGVGSSGYTF	TGTGCCAGCAGCTTAGGCGTCGGATCGTCGGGCTACACCTTC
medium-sized	TRBV16	TRBD1	TRBJ1-2	CASSGDRAFYGYTF	TGTGCCAGCAGTGGGGACAGAGCTTTCTATGGCTACACCTTC
-	TRBV19	-	TRBJ2-5	CASSISWDGQETQYF	TGTGCCAGTAGTATAAGTTGGGACGGCCAAGAGACCCAGTACTTC
once	TRBV2	-	TRBJ2-1	CASSEFPAVSYNEQFF	TGTGCCAGCAGTGAATTTCCTGCGGTCTCCTACAATGAGCAGTTCTTC
-	TRBV19	TRBD2	TRBJ2-1	CATSRLAGLYNEQFF	TGTGCCACCTCAAGACTAGCGGGCCTTTACAATGAGCAGTTCTTC
-	TRBV15	TRBD2	TRBJ2-1	CATSRAGTRRDEQFF	TGTGCCACCAGCAGAGCTGGGACTAGACGGGATGAGCAGTTCTTC
-	TRBV28	TRBD1	TRBJ2-3	CASSRDSSTDTQYF	TGTGCCAGCAGCAGGGACAGTAGCACAGATACGCAGTATTTT
-	TRBV4-3	TRBD2	TRBJ2-1	CASSLGLAEYNEQFF	TGCGCCAGCAGCCTTGGACTAGCGGAGTACAATGAGCAGTTCTTC
-	TRBV19	TRBD1	TRBJ2-7	CASSMGTGEDYEQYF	TGTGCCAGTAGTATGGGGACAGGGGAGGACTACGAGCAGTACTTC
-	TRBV5-1	-	TRBJ2-7	CASSSTGLAYEQYF	TGCGCCAGCAGCTCAACGGGACTCGCCTACGAGCAGTACTTC
-	TRBV7-9	-	TRBJ2-7	CASSLGGDSYEQYF	TGTGCCAGCAGCTTAGGGGGGGACTCCTACGAGCAGTACTTC
-	TRBV7-3	-	TRBJ2-3	CASSLNGGETTDTQYF	TGTGCCAGCAGCTTAAACGGGGGAGAGACCACAGATACGCAGTATTTT
-	TRBV7-2	TRBD2	TRBJ2-2	CASSRGLAGLTGELFF	TGTGCCAGCAGCCGTGGGCTAGCGGGGCTAACCGGGGAGCTGTTTTTT
-	TRBV19	TRBD1	TRBJ2-7	CASSSRDRFYEQYF	TGTGCCAGTAGTTCCCGGGACAGATTTTACGAGCAGTACTTC
-	TRBV5-4	-	TRBJ2-5	CASSQMSQETQYF	TGTGCCAGCAGCCAAATGTCCCAAGAGACCCAGTACTTC
few	TRBV7-2	TRBD2	TRBJ2-1	CASSRGLAGNNEQFF	TGTGCCAGCAGCAGAGGACTAGCGGGAAACAATGAGCAGTTCTTC
-	TRBV7-8	-	TRBJ1-1	CASSLMSGNTEAFF	TGTGCCAGCAGCTTAATGTCCGGGAACACTGAAGCTTTCTTT
-	TRBV5-1	-	TRBJ2-1	CASSLDAGWDSYNEQFF	TGCGCCAGCAGCTTGGATGCGGGATGGGACTCCTACAATGAGCAGTTCTTC
-	TRBV5-1	-	TRBJ2-2	CASSLALNTGELFF	TGCGCCAGCAGCTTGGCGCTGAACACCGGGGAGCTGTTTTTT
-	TRBV5-1	TRBD2	TRBJ2-7	CASSPNYGGRSMYEQYF	TGCGCCAGCAGCCCGAATTATGGCGGGAGAAGTATGTACGAGCAGTACTTC
once	TRBV18	-	TRBJ1-2	CASSPVPTAPLNYGYTF	TGTGCCAGCTCACCAGTTCCCACAGCCCCTCTTAACTATGGCTACACCTTC
once	TRBV5-4	-	TRBJ2-5	CASSLVGRGRETQYF	TGTGCCAGCAGCTTGGTGGGCAGGGGTAGAGAGACCCAGTACTTC
-	TRBV12-5	TRBD2	TRBJ2-1	CASGFEGGPGNEQFF	TGTGCTAGTGGTTTTGAGGGAGGGCCGGGCAATGAGCAGTTCTTC
-	TRBV6-5	TRBD1	TRBJ1-2	CASSSGTGVSYTF	TGTGCCAGCAGTTCCGGGACAGGGGTGAGCTACACCTTC
-	TRBV4-1	TRBD2	TRBJ2-3	CASSLTEGRGAGTDTQYF	TGCGCCAGCAGCCTCACCGAGGGGAGGGGAGCGGGGACAGATACGCAGTATTTT
-	TRBV5-6	TRBD1	TRBJ2-7	CASSFDRGLGEQYF	TGTGCCAGCAGCTTCGACAGGGGCTTGGGAGAGCAGTACTTC
-	TRBV28	-	TRBJ1-3	CASSSKGLRGNTIYF	TGTGCCAGCAGTTCGAAAGGACTAAGAGGAAACACCATATATTTT
-	TRBV30	TRBD1	TRBJ2-1	CAWSPDRAPYNEQFF	TGTGCCTGGAGTCCCGACAGGGCCCCCTACAATGAGCAGTTCTTC
-	TRBV11-1	-	TRBJ1-2	CASSFGQELYGYTF	TGTGCCAGCAGCTTCGGGCAGGAGCTTTATGGCTACACCTTC
once	TRBV13	-	TRBJ2-1	CASSLGLAGGGYNEQFF	TGTGCCAGCAGCTTAGGCCTGGCCGGAGGGGGATACAATGAGCAGTTCTTC
few	TRBV9	-	TRBJ1-1	CASSVVDGVSEAFF	TGTGCCAGCAGCGTAGTAGACGGGGTGAGTGAAGCTTTCTTT
-	TRBV5-6	-	TRBJ2-1	CASSLVGFNEQFF	TGTGCCAGCAGCTTGGTTGGGTTCAATGAGCAGTTCTTC
once	TRBV21-1	-	TRBJ2-2	CASSTTSGTKTGELFF	TGTGCCAGCAGCACCACTAGCGGGACGAAGACCGGGGAGCTGTTTTTT
-	TRBV27	-	TRBJ2-1	CASSILGEQFF	TGTGCCAGCAGCATTCTCGGTGAGCAGTTCTTC
-	TRBV6-5	TRBD1	TRBJ2-7	CASSYSGQGGEQYF	TGTGCCAGCAGTTACTCAGGACAGGGGGGCGAGCAGTACTTC
-	TRBV5-1	-	TRBJ2-3	CASSLEGSGTDTQYF	TGCGCCAGCAGCTTGGAAGGGTCTGGCACAGATACGCAGTATTTT
-	TRBV7-8	TRBD1	TRBJ2-1	CASRSRTGWYNEQFF	TGTGCCAGCAGGTCTCGGACAGGGTGGTACAATGAGCAGTTCTTC
few	TRBV30	TRBD1	TRBJ1-6	CAWSAGTDNSPLHF	TGTGCCTGGAGCGCCGGGACAGATAATTCACCCCTCCACTTT
-	TRBV7-9	-	TRBJ1-2	CASSSGYPYGYTF	TGTGCCAGCAGCTCAGGGTATCCCTATGGCTACACCTTC
-	TRBV10-3	TRBD2	TRBJ2-1	CAILGFGTSGYNEQFF	TGTGCCATCCTGGGCTTTGGGACTAGCGGTTACAATGAGCAGTTCTTC
-	TRBV28	-	TRBJ1-6	CASSSLARVNSPLHF	TGTGCCAGCAGCAGTCTGGCCAGAGTTAATTCACCCCTCCACTTT
-	TRBV5-6	TRBD1	TRBJ2-1	CASSLNPGQGDNEQFF	TGTGCCAGCAGCTTAAACCCGGGACAGGGTGACAATGAGCAGTTCTTC